The 2 T cell receptor beta chains reported below all come from one sample, sequenced in a study of CD8 T cells in Susac syndrome. With random hexamers, reverse transcription was performed on about 0.45 to 1 ug of RNA. Each CDR3 protein gets one entry after TCRdb re-called the immunoSEQ multiplex PCR reads with MiXCR. The profile shows approximately 150,000 distinct CDR3 sequences, about 94% of them singletons. Material for sequencing was CD4+ T cells from PBMCs. Source of these receptors: a human donor with multiple sclerosis.

The rearrangement joins TRBV9 to TRBJ2-1; 12 positions agree with TRBD2. The V gene end was trimmed by 3 bases and the J gene end by 0 bases; junction bases not matched to a gene: 10. CDR3 length: 19 amino acids. Per germline, CDR1 SGDLS and CDR2 YYNGEE. The CDR3 protein is CASSERTSGGISSYNEQFF. The CDR3 DNA sequence: TGTGCCAGCAGCGAAAGAACTAGCGGGGGGATTAGCTCCTACAATGAGCAGTTCTTC.

The chain is built from TRBV6-1 and TRBJ2-7, with 9 positions matching TRBD2. In germline, CDR1 is MNHNS, CDR2 SASEGT. The junction had 11 bases not matched to a gene; V was cut back by 11 bases and J by 6 bases. The CDR3 has 13 amino acids. The CDR3: CAHGGRGKLEQYF. The CDR3 nucleotides read TGTGCCCACGGCGGGAGGGGAAAGCTCGAGCAGTACTTC.